The sequence of this T cell receptor beta chain was determined in a study of shared clonotypes between healthy human individuals. Method: immunoSEQ multiplex PCR; TCRdb's copy keeps in-frame clones and lacks some. The data contain about 500,000 clones, approximately 71% of them singletons. Germline CDR1 reads LNHDA; CDR2 reads SQIVND (reference sequence). The CDR3 has 16 amino acids. Trimming removed 3 bases at V and 0 bases at J, with 9 bases between. This receptor was obtained from a woman aged 40-49 years in good health. Some clones in this sample may be carry-over from other donors' samples. This chain uses TRBV19 with TRBJ2-6; D possibly corresponds to TRBD1 (5 bases). Sequencing input: PBMCs. The chain's CDR3 is CASSIRQSSGANVLTF. The CDR3 coding sequence is TGTGCCAGTAGTATCCGACAGTCCTCTGGGGCCAACGTCCTGACTTTC.